This T cell receptor (beta chain) was sequenced during a study of multiple sclerosis patients with progressive multifocal leukoencephalopathy. Study-level points and caveats: Findings may reflect JC virus infection or just general immunocompromise.

Time point reported: time of PML onset. Detection of JC virus DNA in cerebrospinal fluid confirmed PML diagnosed from clinical and MRI findings. Natalizumab-treated patients developed PML between roughly 16 and 60 months into natalizumab therapy. This clone was seen a handful of times. Its antigen is not known. Germline CDR1 and CDR2: SGHRS and YFSETQ. The CDR3 consists of 17 residues. V lost 0 bases, J lost 4 bases, and 12 bases stayed unmatched. The assay was immunoSEQ multiplex PCR, and TCRdb's table has in-frame clones only and misses some. The table lists 30,000 or so clones, over 75% of them singletons.

Specimen: PBMCs, collected from a patient treated with natalizumab. V usage is TRBV5-1 and J usage is TRBJ1-2; 7 bases align to TRBD1. The TCR was taken from a human donor with progressive multifocal leukoencephalopathy. The CDR3 here is CASSLAPEDRAPYGYTF. DNA for the CDR3: TGCGCCAGCAGCTTGGCCCCGGAAGACAGGGCCCCCTATGGCTACACCTTC.